The rows below give T cell receptor beta chains drawn from one sample of a study of patients and donors after allogeneic stem cell transplantation. TCRdb recomputed calls from the RT-PCR reads with MiXCR, one row per CDR3 protein. This sample yields approximately 140,000 distinct CDR3 sequences, of which roughly 35% are seen a single time; 50% belongs to the top ten. The material sequenced was blood, either unsorted or a sorted T cell fraction (not recorded which). Receptors originate from a human donor who was either an allogeneic HSCT recipient or a stem cell or donor lymphocyte infusion donor (not recorded which). It is not recorded whose cells these are; they may come from a transplant donor. The CDR3 runs from the conserved cysteine through the conserved F or W. D genes are given only for firm matches. Expanded clones get a size class; other rows say once, few or many, or leave the size out.

D: .; J: TRBJ1-3; V: TRBV7-8; size: .; DNA: TGTGCCAGCAGCTTGCTCCCCTTGAGCTCTGGAAACACCATATATTTT; CDR3: CASSLLPLSSGNTIYF
D: .; J: TRBJ1-1; V: TRBV7-2; size: many; DNA: TGTGCCAGCAGCATGGACGGTGTCGGCGCTTTCTTT; CDR3: CASSMDGVGAFF
D: TRBD1; J: TRBJ1-1; V: TRBV27; size: .; DNA: TGTGCCAGCAGAGGGGACAGATCGTGGGACACTGAAGCTTTCTTT; CDR3: CASRGDRSWDTEAFF
D: .; J: TRBJ1-1; V: TRBV7-6; size: .; DNA: TGTGCCAGCAGCTTAGATCTGGTCGAGGGCACTGAAGCTTTCTTT; CDR3: CASSLDLVEGTEAFF
D: TRBD1; J: TRBJ1-1; V: TRBV6-6; size: .; DNA: TGTGCCAGCAGAAACGGACAGGTGAACACTGAAGCTTTCTTT; CDR3: CASRNGQVNTEAFF
D: .; J: TRBJ2-1; V: TRBV15; size: .; DNA: TGTGCCACCAGCAGAGATAGGCGTGAGCAGTTCTTC; CDR3: CATSRDRREQFF
D: .; J: TRBJ1-5; V: TRBV12-3/TRBV12-4; size: few; DNA: TGTGCCAGCAGTTTGGGGGCACGGGATCAGCCCCAGCATTTT; CDR3: CASSLGARDQPQHF
D: .; J: TRBJ1-2; V: TRBV30; size: .; DNA: TGTGCCTGGAGTGTAACTGGAGGCTACACCTTC; CDR3: CAWSVTGGYTF
D: .; J: TRBJ1-2; V: TRBV28; size: .; DNA: TGTGCCAGCAGTTCACCAGGAACCTACACCTTC; CDR3: CASSSPGTYTF
D: .; J: TRBJ1-2; V: TRBV7-2; size: .; DNA: TGTGCCAGCAGCTACATCCCCCCGCGGAGGTTCGACTATGGCTACACCTTC; CDR3: CASSYIPPRRFDYGYTF
D: .; J: TRBJ1-1; V: TRBV2; size: few; DNA: TGTGCCAGCAGCTCCCGGACAGTTAACACTGAAGCTTTCTTT; CDR3: CASSSRTVNTEAFF
D: TRBD2; J: TRBJ2-2; V: TRBV6-2/TRBV6-3; size: .; DNA: TGTGCCAGCCAACGGGAGGACGGGGAGCTGTTTTTT; CDR3: CASQREDGELFF
D: TRBD2; J: TRBJ2-5; V: TRBV4-3; size: .; DNA: TGCGCCAGCAGCCTGTCAGCGGGGATAATAGAGACCCAGTACTTC; CDR3: CASSLSAGIIETQYF
D: .; J: TRBJ1-3; V: TRBV2; size: few; DNA: TGTGCCAGCATCGGCCGGGTTCATGGAAACACCATATATTTT; CDR3: CASIGRVHGNTIYF
D: .; J: TRBJ1-2; V: TRBV12-3/TRBV12-4; size: .; DNA: TGTGCCAGCAGTTTTGATCGGGTCAGTGGCTACACCTTC; CDR3: CASSFDRVSGYTF
D: .; J: TRBJ2-3; V: TRBV9; size: .; DNA: TGTGCCAGCAGCGTAGTAGATACGCAGTATTTT; CDR3: CASSVVDTQYF
D: .; J: TRBJ2-4; V: TRBV12-3/TRBV12-4; size: .; DNA: TGTGCCAGCAGCCGGGGGACCGTTCTCATTCAGTACTTC; CDR3: CASSRGTVLIQYF
D: .; J: TRBJ1-5; V: TRBV11-2; size: .; DNA: TGTGCCAGCAGCTTAGGGGCAGCGGGCAATCAGCCCCAGCATTTT; CDR3: CASSLGAAGNQPQHF
D: .; J: TRBJ2-1; V: TRBV28; size: .; DNA: TGTGCCAGCAGCCGACTTCGGGGGCGGGGGCTCCTCTACAATGAGCAGTTCTTC; CDR3: CASSRLRGRGLLYNEQFF
D: .; J: TRBJ1-2; V: TRBV15; size: .; DNA: TGTGCCACCAGCAGAGATTTTTGGGGCGCCACCTTC; CDR3: CATSRDFWGATF
D: .; J: TRBJ1-2; V: TRBV12-3/TRBV12-4; size: few; DNA: TGTGCCAGCAGTGGGGGGGAGGGCCATGGCTACACCTTC; CDR3: CASSGGEGHGYTF
D: .; J: TRBJ2-5; V: TRBV29-1; size: .; DNA: TGCAGCGTTTCGACCCAAAAGGGGACCCAGTACTTC; CDR3: CSVSTQKGTQYF
D: TRBD2; J: TRBJ2-7; V: TRBV6-6; size: .; DNA: TGTGCCAGCAGTAAATCGGGACTAGCGACCGAGCAGTACTTC; CDR3: CASSKSGLATEQYF
D: TRBD2; J: TRBJ2-1; V: TRBV15; size: .; DNA: TGTGCCACCAGCAGCTTAGTAGCGGGAAATGAGCAGTTCTTC; CDR3: CATSSLVAGNEQFF
D: .; J: TRBJ2-7; V: TRBV7-9; size: .; DNA: TGTGCCAGCGCCGACGGGACCTACGAGCAGTACTTC; CDR3: CASADGTYEQYF
D: .; J: TRBJ1-1; V: TRBV3-1; size: .; DNA: TGTGCCAGCAGCCAAGGAACGGTACTGACAGGCTCAACTGAAGCTTTCTTT; CDR3: CASSQGTVLTGSTEAFF
D: TRBD2; J: TRBJ2-3; V: TRBV12-5; size: few; DNA: TGTGCTAGTGGTTTGGTACTTAGCGGGGCCCCAGATACGCAGTATTTT; CDR3: CASGLVLSGAPDTQYF
D: .; J: TRBJ1-2; V: TRBV6-5; size: .; DNA: TGTGCCAGCAGTGCCAACCTTGGCACCCATGGCTACACCTTC; CDR3: CASSANLGTHGYTF
D: .; J: TRBJ2-5; V: TRBV12-3/TRBV12-4; size: .; DNA: TGTGCCAGCAGTTACTGGCGTGAGACCCAGTACTTC; CDR3: CASSYWRETQYF